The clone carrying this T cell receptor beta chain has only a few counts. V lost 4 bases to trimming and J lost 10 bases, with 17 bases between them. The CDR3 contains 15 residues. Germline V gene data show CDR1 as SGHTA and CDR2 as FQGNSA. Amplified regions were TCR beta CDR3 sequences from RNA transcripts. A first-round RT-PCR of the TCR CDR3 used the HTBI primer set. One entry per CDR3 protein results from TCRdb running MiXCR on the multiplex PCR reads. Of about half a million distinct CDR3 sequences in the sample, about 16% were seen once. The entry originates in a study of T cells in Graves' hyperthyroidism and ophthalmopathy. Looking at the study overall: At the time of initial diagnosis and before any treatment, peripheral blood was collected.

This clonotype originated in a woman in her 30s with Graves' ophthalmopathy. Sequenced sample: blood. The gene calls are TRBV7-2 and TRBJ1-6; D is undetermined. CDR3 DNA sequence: TGTGCCAGCAGCTCTTACACGGTTGGAGAGTCACCCCTCCACTTT. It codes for CASSSYTVGESPLHF.